The clone carrying this TCR beta chain was counted once. The CDR3 length is 14 residues. V was clipped by 8 bases and J by 0 bases, with 10 bases between them. Germline V gene lookup returns CDR1 KGHDR and CDR2 SFDVKD. The data were obtained in a study of blood T cell repertoires in COVID-19. Original analysis: Amplified reference gene primers provided the basis for estimating nucleated cell counts. The table came from immunoSEQ multiplex PCR; TCRdb's copy has only in-frame clones and leaves some out. V, J and clone size are taken as reported in that table, and D and trimming were inferred from the DNA itself. The sample yields 150,000 to 200,000 clones, 80% to 90% seen once.

The chain carries TRBV24-1 and TRBJ1-5; no clear D. This TCR derives from a woman in her 50s with acute or convalescent COVID-19. The source material was peripheral blood. The CDR3 protein is CATTPVYSNQPQHF. The DNA of the CDR3 is TGTGCCACCACCCCAGTTTATAGCAATCAGCCCCAGCATTTT.